The present T cell receptor (beta chain) was sequenced within a study of T-cell memory formation after mild COVID-19. J lost 5 bases, V lost 5 bases, and 12 bases had no gene match. There are 16 residues in the CDR3. CDR1 and CDR2 (germline): SGHTA, FQGNSA. Study observations and caveats: Cross-reactive memory appears to have joined, as suggested by some responding clones showing up in pre-infection memory.

This clonotype was detected a few times. Its antigen is undetermined. TCRdb used MiXCR to reprocess the 5' RACE reads, holding one entry per CDR3 protein. This sample has about 470,000 distinct CDR3 sequences, with about 23% found just once. The specimen sequenced was PBMCs or a T cell subset sorted from them (not recorded which). The sequence was collected from an adult woman who had mild COVID-19 (a few samples of this study predate the infection). Cell type and time point are not known. The V and J genes are TRBV7-2 and TRBJ2-7; 10 bases fit TRBD1. This CDR3 is CASSTTTGGGFNEQYF. The CDR3 DNA reads as TGTGCCAGCAGCACCACGACAGGGGGCGGTTTTAACGAGCAGTACTTC.